The 11 T cell receptor beta chains presented below share a single source sample, sequenced in a study of T-cell memory formation after mild COVID-19. In TCRdb, the 5' RACE reads were re-called with MiXCR into one record per CDR3 protein. The sample gives fewer than 50,000 distinct CDR3 sequences, roughly 6.6% of which show up once; 0.6% to 1% is in the top ten. The sample taken for sequencing was PBMCs or a T cell subset sorted from them (not recorded which). These receptors were obtained from an adult who had mild COVID-19 (a few samples of this study predate the infection). Cell type and time point are not known.

Ten or more counts support this clonotype. The genes are TRBV5-1 and TRBJ1-4, with D tentatively TRBD1 (5 bases). With 4 bases removed from V and 3 bases from J, the gap between germline ends came to 13 bases. CDR3 length equals 15 residues. Germline V gene data show CDR1 as SGHRS and CDR2 as YFSETQ. CDR3 protein: CASSPRQLPNEKLFF. The CDR3 DNA sequence: TGCGCCAGCAGCCCAAGACAGCTACCTAATGAAAAACTGTTTTTT.

V and J are TRBV2 and TRBJ2-3; TRBD1 matches 8 bases. V shed 8 bases, J shed 6 bases, and the junction held 16 bases outside the gene matches. CDR1 is SNHLY and CDR2 is FYNNEI in the germline V gene. This CDR3 spans 16 amino acids. The CDR3: CASLSNPGGAPDTQYF. DNA for the CDR3: TGTGCCAGCCTTTCTAACCCAGGGGGCGCGCCGGATACGCAGTATTTT.

This clonotype turned up a few times. The V gene is TRBV4-1, the J gene TRBJ1-2, with D possibly TRBD1 on 6 matching bases. The V end lost 1 base, the J end lost 3 bases, and 18 bases lay between the germline ends. The CDR3 length is 17 residues. Germline V gene lookup returns CDR1 MGHRA and CDR2 YSYEKL. This CDR3 is CASSQGRGGRLDYGYTF. CDR3 bases: TGCGCCAGCAGCCAAGGGAGAGGGGGGCGCTTGGACTATGGCTACACCTTC.

Many counts were recorded for this clonotype. The gene calls are TRBV6-6 and TRBJ2-1, with a tentative D call TRBD2 (5 bases). Trimming took 0 bases from V and 4 from J, leaving 7 bases between them. Looked up from germline, CDR1 is MNHNY and CDR2 is SVGAGI (reference sequence). CDR3 length: 14 residues. CDR3 in amino acids: CASSYSRAYNEQFF. The CDR3 DNA reads as TGTGCCAGCAGTTACTCGAGGGCATACAATGAGCAGTTCTTC.

V is TRBV6-6 and J is TRBJ2-1; 10 nucleotides agree with TRBD1. Per germline, CDR1 MNHNY and CDR2 SVGAGI (reference sequence). V lost 6 bases, J lost 6 bases, and 5 bases stayed unmatched. CDR3 length: 14 amino acids. The CDR3 DNA sequence: TGTGCCAGCAGAAGACAGGGGGCGGTCAATGAGCAGTTCTTC. Protein sequence: CASRRQGAVNEQFF.

This clonotype was counted ten times or more. This rearrangement joins TRBV24-1 to TRBJ2-1, with D unresolved. Germline V CDR1 and CDR2: KGHDR, SFDVKD. V was clipped by 5 bases and J by 1 base, with 5 bases between them. The CDR3 has 13 amino acids. CDR3 amino acids: CATSGSSYNEQFF. Here the CDR3 DNA reads TGTGCCACCAGTGGGTCATCCTACAATGAGCAGTTCTTC.

The table lists this clonotype with many counts. The chain is built from TRBV12-3 or TRBV12-4 and TRBJ2-1; possibly TRBD1 or TRBD2 for D (5 bases each). The V end lost 7 bases, the J end lost 5 bases, and 15 bases lay between the germline ends. This CDR3 has 14 residues. DNA for the CDR3: TGTGCCAGCAATCGGGACCGCCGGAACAATGAGCAGTTCTTC. This gives the protein CASNRDRRNNEQFF.

This clonotype has at least ten counts. The chain couples TRBV5-1 to TRBJ2-7; 8 bases fit TRBD2. Germline loops: CDR1 SGHRS, CDR2 YFSETQ. Trimming at V came to 10 bases and at J to 6 bases, leaving 15 bases not matched to a gene. This CDR3 contains 14 residues. The CDR3 is CAQREPGPVCEQYF. The CDR3 coding sequence is TGCGCCCAGCGGGAGCCGGGTCCAGTTTGCGAGCAGTACTTC.

This clonotype was counted only a few times. The gene calls are TRBV2 and TRBJ2-2; 8 bases are a match to TRBD2. V lost 4 bases to trimming and J lost 1 base; unmatched junction nucleotides: 5. The germline gives CDR1 SNHLY, CDR2 FYNNEI. The CDR3 contains 16 residues. The CDR3 nucleotides read TGTGCCAGCAGTGTAGGGCTAGCGGGGAACACCGGGGAGCTGTTTTTT. As protein: CASSVGLAGNTGELFF. Full variable domain (remainder filled in from reference TRBV2 and TRBJ2-2): EPEVTQTPSHQVTQMGQEVILRCVPISNHLYFYWYRQILGQKVEFLVSFYNNEISEKSEIFDDQFSVERPDGSNFTLKIRSTKLEDSAMYFCASSVGLAGNTGELFFGEGSRLTVL.

The chain employs TRBV24-1 and TRBJ1-2; D not resolved. CDR3 length: 15 amino acids. The ends were cut back, 2 bases at V and 3 bases at J, with 12 bases in the middle. Germline lookup yields CDR1 KGHDR and CDR2 SFDVKD. Here the CDR3 reads CATSDSGPRDYGYTF. For the CDR3, the DNA is TGTGCCACCAGTGATTCAGGACCTAGGGACTATGGCTACACCTTC.

Many counts were recorded for this clonotype. The V and J genes are TRBV5-1 and TRBJ2-2; D remains unclear. There are 13 residues in the CDR3. The germline V gene has CDR1 SGHRS and CDR2 YFSETQ. V was cut by 1 base and J by 5 bases, with 6 bases left in between. The chain's CDR3 is CASSLFGTGELFF. The DNA for the CDR3 is TGCGCCAGCAGCTTGTTCGGGACCGGGGAGCTGTTTTTT.